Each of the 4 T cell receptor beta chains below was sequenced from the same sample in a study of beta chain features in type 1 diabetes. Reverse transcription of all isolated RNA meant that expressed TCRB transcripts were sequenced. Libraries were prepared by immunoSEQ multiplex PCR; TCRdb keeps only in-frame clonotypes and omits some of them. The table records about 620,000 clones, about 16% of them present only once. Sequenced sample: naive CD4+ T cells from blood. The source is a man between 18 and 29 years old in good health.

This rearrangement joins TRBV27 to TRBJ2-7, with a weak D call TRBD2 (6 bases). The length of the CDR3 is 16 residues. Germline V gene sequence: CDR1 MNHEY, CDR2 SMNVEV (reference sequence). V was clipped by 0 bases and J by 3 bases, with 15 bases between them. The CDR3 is CASSLSRPGTYYEQYF. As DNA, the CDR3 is TGTGCCAGCAGTTTATCACGTCCCGGGACTTACTACGAGCAGTACTTC.

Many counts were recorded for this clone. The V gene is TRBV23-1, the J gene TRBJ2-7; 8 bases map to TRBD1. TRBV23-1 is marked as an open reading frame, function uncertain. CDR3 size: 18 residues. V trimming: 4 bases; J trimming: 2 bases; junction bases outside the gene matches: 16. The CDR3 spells CASSPSEGRTGLPYEQYF. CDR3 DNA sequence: TGCGCCAGCAGTCCATCCGAGGGACGGACAGGGCTACCCTACGAGCAGTACTTC.

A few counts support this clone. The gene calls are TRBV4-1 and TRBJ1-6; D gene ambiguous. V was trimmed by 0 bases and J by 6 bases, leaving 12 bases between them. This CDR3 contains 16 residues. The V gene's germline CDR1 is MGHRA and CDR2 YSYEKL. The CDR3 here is CASSQEGYSFNSPLHF. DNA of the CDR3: TGCGCCAGCAGCCAAGAGGGATACAGCTTTAATTCACCCCTCCACTTT.

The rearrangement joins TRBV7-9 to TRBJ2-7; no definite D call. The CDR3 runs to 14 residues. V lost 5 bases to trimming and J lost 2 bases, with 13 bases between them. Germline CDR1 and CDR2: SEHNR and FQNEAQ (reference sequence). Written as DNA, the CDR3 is TGTGCCAGCAGCCCCCCTGGCAGCCCCTACGAGCAGTACTTC. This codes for CASSPPGSPYEQYF. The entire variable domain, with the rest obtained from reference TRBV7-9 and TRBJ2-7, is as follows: DTGVSQNPRHKITKRGQNVTFRCDPISEHNRLYWYRQTLGQGPEFLTYFQNEAQLEKSRLLSDRFSAERPKGSFSTLEIQRTEQGDSAMYLCASSPPGSPYEQYFGPGTRLTVT.